The T cell receptor beta chain described here comes from a study of control samples from healthy donors and cancer patients. Produced via immunoSEQ multiplex PCR; TCRdb's table is partial and in-frame only. The table records about 230,000 clones, approximately 80% of them present only once. The CDR3 covers 16 residues. Germline loops: CDR1 SGHRS, CDR2 YFSETQ. V was trimmed by 4 bases and J by 4 bases, leaving 15 bases between them. Source material: PBMCs. This receptor was identified in a woman in her fifties or sixties with lung cancer. J is TRBJ2-6 and V is TRBV5-1; D is tentatively TRBD1 or TRBD2 (5 bases each). The CDR3 spells CASSPGDRGGANVLTF. The CDR3 DNA reads as TGCGCCAGCAGCCCCGGGGACCGCGGAGGGGCCAACGTCCTGACTTTC.